This TCR beta chain was sequenced for a study of T cells in narcolepsy. Background on the study: Donors had narcolepsy type 1 or type 2, or were healthy controls. Study-wide points: Some memory CD4+ repertoires had no autoreactive clone sequences. Comparing one patient's CSF and blood CD4+ clonotypes highlighted HCRT- and TRIB2-specific autoreactive clonotypes.

Some clones are missing from TCRdb's copy, which holds only in-frame ones; the method was immunoSEQ multiplex PCR. The sample holds around 16,000 clones, 65% to 90% seen once. Trimming stripped 6 bases from V and 8 bases from J, with 11 bases between. Germline CDR1 is DFQATT and CDR2 is SNEGSKA (reference sequence). This CDR3 spans 11 amino acids. A remark on this clone: Antigen: not known.

The sequence was collected from a human donor in good health. This chain connects TRBV20-1 to TRBJ2-1; D is uncertain. Sequencing input: memory (CD45RA-) CD4+ T cells from blood. The CDR3 loop is CSAENFDEQFF. The CDR3 DNA reads TGCAGTGCGGAGAACTTCGATGAGCAGTTCTTC.